This T cell receptor (beta chain) stems from a study of T cells in tuberculosis. The protocol was immunoSEQ multiplex PCR, while the TCRdb copy is restricted to in-frame clones and leaves out a portion. The repertoire holds 61,000 or so clones, with approximately 81% as singletons. Cells were sorted from thawed PBMC rested overnight and stained with GMM-loaded CD1B tetramer, viability dye and anti-CD3. The lipid loaded on the CD1B tetramers was C32 glucose monomycolate from Rhodococcus equi. The V gene lost 2 bases and the J gene lost 6 bases, with 14 bases spanning the gap. The CDR3 totals 14 residues. CDR1 is MDHEN, CDR2 SYDVKM, per germline.

The source of this sequence is an adult woman with latent tuberculosis. The specimen was CD1b-GMM tetramer-negative cells sorted from PBMCs. This chain links TRBV28 with TRBJ2-7; weak D call: TRBD1 (5 bases). CDR3 DNA: TGTGCCAGCAGTTTACACGGATCAGGGTCCGAGCAGTACTTC. Translation gives CASSLHGSGSEQYF.